This T cell receptor (beta chain) was captured in a study of type 1 regulatory T cells. Study at large: This in vitro CD4 product, T-allo10, is enriched for Tr1 cells and alloantigen-specific.

Between the trimmed V and J ends, which lost 1 base and 2 bases, there was a span of 7 bases. The CDR3 loop spans 15 amino acids. Germline V gene lookup returns CDR1 SGHRS and CDR2 YFSETQ. TCRdb passed the reads through MiXCR, listing each CDR3 protein once. The sample shows approximately 90,000 distinct CDR3 sequences, around a third of them seen only once. This clonotype showed up just a few times. This rearrangement joins TRBV5-1 to TRBJ2-6; no reliable D call. Sequenced: CD4+ T cells, either the whole sample or a sorted fraction (not recorded which). This clonotype was sampled from a human donor in good health. CDR3 in amino acids: CASSLLGTGANVLTF. The DNA for the CDR3 is TGCGCCAGCAGCTTGTTGGGAACTGGGGCCAACGTCCTGACTTTC.